This is a list of T cell receptor beta chains from one sample in a study of T cells after yellow fever vaccination. TCRdb passed the 5' RACE reads through MiXCR, listing each CDR3 protein once. This sample has roughly 170,000 distinct CDR3 sequences, with about a tenth found just once. The sequences come from CD8+ T cells sorted from PBMCs, collected 45 days after the yellow fever booster vaccination. These receptors all come from a man between 18 and 29 years old who received the YFV17D yellow fever vaccine. Each CDR3 is given with its conserved first and last residue.

j_call,v_call,cdr3_aa
TRBJ2-7,TRBV5-6,CASGLRDRPTYEQYF
TRBJ2-2,TRBV12-3/TRBV12-4,CASSFTGVTGELFF
TRBJ2-1,TRBV19,CASSISGGRGAGEQFF
TRBJ2-3,TRBV12-3/TRBV12-4,CASSPWDIDTDTQYF
TRBJ1-2,TRBV28,CASSLIPGPSGGYTF
TRBJ2-5,TRBV9,CASSPGGTVGWRETQYF
TRBJ2-2,TRBV6-6,CASSPERTGELFF
TRBJ2-5,TRBV20-1,CSATRDEGYQETQYF
TRBJ2-3,TRBV9,CASSVGYTFSTDTQYF
TRBJ2-5,TRBV12-5,CASARTGMYQETQYF
TRBJ2-1,TRBV12-3/TRBV12-4,CASTISPGQGDGYAYNEQFF
TRBJ2-1,TRBV20-1,CSAMDRGLNRDEQFF
TRBJ2-1,TRBV4-3,CASSQSGGAYEQFF
TRBJ2-1,TRBV5-1,CASSVGLAGKDNEQFF
TRBJ2-1,TRBV11-2,CASSLRGGLAEIPDEQFF
TRBJ2-3,TRBV7-9,CASRPRGNTDTQYF
TRBJ2-3,TRBV4-1,CASSQELTGRDRGTDTQYF
TRBJ2-3,TRBV6-4,CASSASGESDTQYF
TRBJ1-1,TRBV5-1,CASSLASGGTLNTEAFF
TRBJ1-1,TRBV5-1,CASSLEDRGIPEAFF
TRBJ2-1,TRBV7-2,CASSLASGGNNEQFF
TRBJ1-1,TRBV7-9,CASNLGDRGSGTEAFF